The rows below give T cell receptor beta chains drawn from one sample of a study of response to subunit inactivated influenza vaccine. TCRdb re-analysed the RT-PCR reads in MiXCR, keeping a single row per CDR3 protein. The sample shows under 550,000 distinct CDR3 sequences, approximately 7.3% of them seen only once. Sequences were derived from PBMCs from blood, sampled less than 30 months after vaccination. These receptor sequences come from a man between 45 and 75 years old who received an inactivated influenza vaccine. Each CDR3 is given with its conserved first and last residue. Each record gives: clone size, D gene, J gene, V gene, CDR3 DNA, CDR3 protein. D genes are given only for firm matches. Size values are once, few and many counts, or a class for expanded clones, and some rows have none.

-	-	TRBJ2-4	TRBV5-1	TGCGCCAGCAGCCCCGCGCGGGGAAGTACCATTCAGTACTTC	CASSPARGSTIQYF
many	-	TRBJ2-5	TRBV5-1	TGCGCCAGCAGCTTGATGACTCAAGAGACCCAGTACTTC	CASSLMTQETQYF
few	-	TRBJ2-6	TRBV12-3/TRBV12-4	TGTGCCATAGGCGAGGGGAATTCGGCTGGGGCCAACGTCCTGACTTTC	CAIGEGNSAGANVLTF
many	-	TRBJ2-1	TRBV7-3	TGTGCCAGCAGCTTAACGGGGGCAGGAGGGTCCTACAATGAGCAGTTCTTC	CASSLTGAGGSYNEQFF
many	TRBD2	TRBJ2-3	TRBV5-1	TGCGCCAGCAGCCTAGCGGGGTCGATGTCAGATACGCAGTATTTT	CASSLAGSMSDTQYF
few	-	TRBJ2-1	TRBV20-1	TGCAGTGCTAGTGAAACCAGCGCCATTCAGTTCTTC	CSASETSAIQFF
many	TRBD2	TRBJ2-1	TRBV29-1	TGCAGCGTTCGTAAGCGGGAGAGGTACAATGAGCAGTTCTTC	CSVRKRERYNEQFF
many	TRBD1	TRBJ2-7	TRBV29-1	TGCAGCGTTGGAAGGGGACAGGGGTACCACGAGCAGTACTTC	CSVGRGQGYHEQYF
many	TRBD1	TRBJ2-7	TRBV5-1	TGCGCCAGCAGCTTGGTCCTCCGGGACAGTTCCTACGAGCAGTACTTC	CASSLVLRDSSYEQYF
few	-	TRBJ2-1	TRBV2	TGTGCCAGCAGCGAGATAGCGTTGAGCTCCTACAATGAGCAGTTCTTC	CASSEIALSSYNEQFF
many	-	TRBJ2-1	TRBV3-1	TGTGCCAGCAGCCTTACCGGCTCCTCCGATAATGAGCAGTTCTTC	CASSLTGSSDNEQFF
-	TRBD1	TRBJ2-4	TRBV3-1	TGTGCCAGCAGCCTCAGCAGGGGGCTAGCCAAAAACATTCAGTACTTC	CASSLSRGLAKNIQYF
-	-	TRBJ1-2	TRBV7-9	TGTGCCAGTCGAGGTCGGAACTATGGCTACACCTTC	CASRGRNYGYTF
few	-	TRBJ2-1	TRBV20-1	TGCAGTGCTAGAGAGACAGGGCTGGGACTCAATGAGCAGTTCTTC	CSARETGLGLNEQFF
many	TRBD1	TRBJ2-3	TRBV12-3/TRBV12-4	TGTGCCAGCGCCCGCGGCCGGGACAGGGGCACAGATACGCAGTATTTT	CASARGRDRGTDTQYF
few	-	TRBJ2-5	TRBV7-8	TGTGCCAGCAGAACCGGGACCCAAGAGACCCAGTACTTC	CASRTGTQETQYF
-	TRBD1	TRBJ2-7	TRBV4-3	TGCGCCAGCAGCCAAGAGACAGGGGGCCCCTACGAGCAGTACTTC	CASSQETGGPYEQYF
many	-	TRBJ2-1	TRBV18	TGTGCCAGCTCACCCCGGGAGTCCTTCAATGAGCAGTTCTTC	CASSPRESFNEQFF
-	TRBD1	TRBJ2-7	TRBV6-2/TRBV6-3	TGTGCCAGCACCCGACAGGGATTCTACAACGAGCAGTACTTC	CASTRQGFYNEQYF
-	TRBD1	TRBJ1-1	TRBV29-1	TGCAGCGTTGCCTCGCCAGGGACAGGGATGAACACTGAAGCTTTCTTT	CSVASPGTGMNTEAFF
few	-	TRBJ2-3	TRBV2	TGTGCCAGCAGTGGAACGATTTTACACACAGATACGCAGTATTTT	CASSGTILHTDTQYF
few	TRBD1	TRBJ1-6	TRBV10-3	TGTGCCATCAGTGAGTTGAAGGACAGGGGACCTTCACCCCTCCACTTT	CAISELKDRGPSPLHF
many	TRBD1	TRBJ2-2	TRBV29-1	TGCAGCGTTTCGCAACAGGGGCACACCGGGGAGCTGTTTTTT	CSVSQQGHTGELFF
few	TRBD2	TRBJ2-1	TRBV6-2/TRBV6-3	TGTGCCAGCAGTATGGCTAGCGGGGGTCAAAAGCAGTTCTTC	CASSMASGGQKQFF
few	TRBD1	TRBJ1-6	TRBV10-3	TGTGCCATCAGTGAGGGAGCAGGGGGATGGGATTCACCCCTCCACTTT	CAISEGAGGWDSPLHF
few	-	TRBJ2-1	TRBV6-5	TGTGCCAGCAGTTACAGGACTGGTGAGCAGTTCTTC	CASSYRTGEQFF
few	-	TRBJ2-7	TRBV20-1	TGCAGTGCTATTGGACAAGTCTGGTACGAGCAGTACTTC	CSAIGQVWYEQYF